What follows are 6 T cell receptor beta chains derived from one specimen sequenced in a study of shared clonotypes between healthy human individuals. Some clones are missing from TCRdb's copy, which holds only in-frame ones; the method was immunoSEQ multiplex PCR. The repertoire holds 2 million or so clones, with 90% to 95% as singletons. Sequenced: naive CD4+ T cells sorted from blood. Noted subset: CD45RA+ positively selected. The receptors were sampled from a man between 18 and 35 years old in good health.

The rearrangement joins TRBV7-8 to TRBJ1-5; 8 bases match TRBD1. J was trimmed by 6 bases and V by 3 bases; bases with no gene match: 4. CDR1 is SGHVS, CDR2 FQNEAQ, per germline. This CDR3 has 14 residues. CDR3 sequence (DNA): TGTGCCAGCAGCTTGGACAGGGCGAGTCAGCCCCAGCATTTT. This gives the protein CASSLDRASQPQHF.

The rearrangement links TRBV7-9 to TRBJ1-5; TRBD1 is a possible D gene (6 bases). The CDR3 loop spans 15 amino acids. With 5 bases removed from V and 3 bases from J, the gap between germline ends came to 14 bases. CDR1 is SEHNR, CDR2 FQNEAQ, per germline (reference sequence). The CDR3 nucleotides are TGTGCCAGCAGCGCCGACACAGGGCCCAATCAGCCCCAGCATTTT. Protein product: CASSADTGPNQPQHF.

The V call is TRBV5-5, the J call TRBJ2-3; 9 nucleotides line up with TRBD1. V was pared by 3 bases and J by 13 bases, with 15 bases of the junction left unmatched. The CDR3 totals 15 residues. The germline gives CDR1 SGHKS, CDR2 YYEKEE (reference sequence). CDR3 bases: TGTGCCAGCAGCTGGGGACAGGGCCCACAGATAAAGGAGTATTTT. It codes for CASSWGQGPQIKEYF.

The chain has TRBV18 and TRBJ1-6, with 10 bases fitting TRBD1. Per germline, CDR1 KGHSH and CDR2 LQKENI. This CDR3 is 15 amino acids long. V lost 6 bases and J lost 6; bases outside the gene matches: 5. CDR3 sequence: CASSPTGGFNSPLHF. For the CDR3, the DNA is TGTGCCAGCTCTCCGACAGGGGGCTTTAATTCACCCCTCCACTTT.

The chain links TRBV14 to TRBJ2-7; 7 bases align to TRBD1. Trimming cost V 2 bases and J 2 bases; bases outside gene matches: 6. Looked up from germline, CDR1 is SGHDN and CDR2 is FVKESK. This CDR3 has 15 amino acids. The CDR3, as DNA: TGTGCCAGCAGCCAATTAGACAGGGTAGCCTACGAGCAGTACTTC. Translating it yields CASSQLDRVAYEQYF.

The chain joins TRBV30 to TRBJ2-7; D possibly corresponds to TRBD1 (8 bases). Germline CDR1 reads GTSNPN; CDR2 reads SVGIG (reference sequence). This CDR3 region has 15 residues. Deletions cut 2 bases from V and 3 bases from J, with 17 bases between. This CDR3 is CAWSPGQGGNYEQYF. As DNA, the CDR3 is TGTGCCTGGAGTCCAGGACAGGGAGGGAACTACGAGCAGTACTTC. The whole variable domain, filled in from reference TRBV30 and TRBJ2-7, reads SQTIHQWPATLVQPVGSPLSLECTVEGTSNPNLYWYRQAAGRGLQLLFYSVGIGQISSEVPQNLSASRPQDRQFILSSKKLLLSDSGFYLCAWSPGQGGNYEQYFGPGTRLTVT.